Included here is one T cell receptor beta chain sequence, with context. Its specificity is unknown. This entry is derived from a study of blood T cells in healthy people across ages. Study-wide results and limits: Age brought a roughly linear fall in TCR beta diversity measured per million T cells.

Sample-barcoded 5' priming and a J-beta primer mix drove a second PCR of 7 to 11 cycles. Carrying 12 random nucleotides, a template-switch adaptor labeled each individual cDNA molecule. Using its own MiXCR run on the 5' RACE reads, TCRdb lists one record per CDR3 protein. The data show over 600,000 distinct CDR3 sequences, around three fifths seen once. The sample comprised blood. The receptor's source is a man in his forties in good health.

The CDR3 region is CSARDPGTSGRAGETQYF. In nucleotides, the CDR3 is TGCAGTGCTAGAGATCCGGGGACTAGCGGGAGGGCCGGGGAGACCCAGTACTTC. V gene TRBV20-1 combines with J gene TRBJ2-5; TRBD2 matches at 16 bases. The junction had 9 bases not matched to a gene; V was cut back by 0 bases and J by 5 bases. The length of the CDR3 is 18 residues. Germline V gene sequence: CDR1 DFQATT, CDR2 SNEGSKA (reference sequence).